Given below is one T cell receptor beta chain in context. The antigen is undetermined. V lost 7 bases and J lost 2; bases outside the gene matches: 3. The V gene's germline CDR1 is SGHAT and CDR2 FQDESV (reference sequence). The CDR3 sequence is 14 residues long. This sample was included in a study of cytomegalovirus exposure and HLA in healthy donors. Healthy bone marrow donors formed the donor group. PCR involved 60 Vbeta and 13 Jbeta primers. TCRdb's table, derived via immunoSEQ multiplex PCR, lists solely in-frame clones and lacks some. This table holds about 200,000 clones, roughly 80% found once. Points from the study as a whole: Several top significant clusters appeared, in a later analysis, to be linked to common viral pathogens. The investigators catalogued 150 or so TCR beta chains as cytomegalovirus-associated. Association of a missense DCLRE1C variant with TCR beta V- and J-gene trimming was reported in a later analysis.

The J gene is TRBJ2-7, the V gene TRBV11-1; 12 bases align to TRBD2. The origin of this receptor is a woman aged 40-49 years in good health and CMV-seronegative. The material sequenced was PBMCs. As DNA, the CDR3 is TGTGCCAGCAACCTAGCGGGAGGGACCTACGAGCAGTACTTC. This codes for CASNLAGGTYEQYF.